These 30 T cell receptor beta chains were all obtained from the same sample, sequenced in a study of blood T cells in healthy people across ages. Through a sample-barcoded 5' primer and a J-beta primer mix, a second PCR was run for roughly 6 to 11 cycles. TCRdb independently ran MiXCR on the 5' RACE reads; one entry per CDR3 protein. This table has about 1,600,000 distinct CDR3 sequences, roughly 40% appearing once. The sequenced sample was blood. These receptor sequences come from a woman aged 18-29 years in good health.

This clonotype occurred a few times. The J gene is TRBJ2-5, the V gene TRBV28; possibly TRBD2 for D (6 bases). Trimming shortened V by 2 bases and J by 11 bases, and 12 bases separated the two germline ends. The V gene's germline CDR1 is MDHEN and CDR2 SYDVKM. The CDR3 loop spans 12 amino acids. CDR3: CASSLLSGEQYF. The CDR3 nucleotides read TGTGCCAGCAGTTTACTCTCGGGGGAGCAGTACTTC.

The rearrangement uses TRBV6-5 and TRBJ2-3; unclear D gene. The CDR3 spans 16 residues. CDR1 and CDR2 (germline): MNHEY, SVGAGI. Trimming cost V 6 bases and J 4 bases, with 20 bases left between them. The CDR3 sequence is CASRPTTEFDADTQYF. In nucleotides, the CDR3 is TGTGCCAGCAGACCCACCACAGAATTCGACGCAGATACGCAGTATTTT.

The chain joins TRBV20-1 to TRBJ1-2; D possibly corresponds to TRBD1 (6 bases). The CDR3 contains 15 residues. Germline-derived CDR1 and CDR2 are DFQATT and SNEGSKA (reference sequence). The V end was cut by 5 bases, the J end by 7 bases, with 23 bases between. The CDR3 DNA sequence: TGCAGTGCTCCATTCAGGGGTGGGGCCAGTGGTGGCTACACCTTC. Translation gives CSAPFRGGASGGYTF.

The V gene is TRBV29-1, the J gene TRBJ2-7; tentative D call: TRBD2 (5 bases). From germline, CDR1 is SQVTM and CDR2 ANQGSEA. The CDR3 spans 14 residues. Trimming took off 8 bases at V and 0 bases at J, with 17 bases between the two ends. The DNA of the CDR3 is TGCAGCCCCACAAGGCGGGCCCTCTCCTACGAGCAGTACTTC. This gives the protein CSPTRRALSYEQYF.

V is TRBV6-5 and J is TRBJ1-2, with 8 bases matching TRBD1. CDR1 is MNHEY, CDR2 SVGAGI, per germline. CDR3 length: 14 amino acids. The V segment lost 5 bases and the J segment 4 bases; nucleotides outside the gene matches: 6. CDR3 loop: CASSPTDRAYGYTF. CDR3 DNA sequence: TGTGCCAGCAGTCCAACGGACAGGGCCTATGGCTACACCTTC.

The chain links TRBV5-6 to TRBJ1-2; D is undetermined. The CDR3 is 14 residues long. Trimming stripped 0 bases from V and 3 bases from J, with 9 bases between. The germline V gene encodes CDR1 SGHDT and CDR2 YYEEEE. CDR3 amino acids: CASSLVQTHYGYTF. The CDR3 coding sequence is TGTGCCAGCAGCTTGGTACAGACCCACTATGGCTACACCTTC.

This rearrangement joins TRBV28 to TRBJ2-6, with no clear D. V was cut by 2 bases and J by 0 bases, with 5 bases left in between. The CDR3 covers 15 residues. CDR1 MDHEN and CDR2 SYDVKM come from the germline V gene. CDR3 protein: CASSLRTSGANVLTF. The DNA of the CDR3 is TGTGCCAGCAGTTTACGGACCTCTGGGGCCAACGTCCTGACTTTC. Full variable domain (missing parts from reference TRBV28 and TRBJ2-6): DVKVTQSSRYLVKRTGEKVFLECVQDMDHENMFWYRQDPGLGLRLIYFSYDVKMKEKGDIPEGYSVSREKKERFSLILESASTNQTSMYLCASSLRTSGANVLTFGAGSRLTVL.

This clonotype was seen only a few times. The rearrangement links TRBV11-2 to TRBJ2-1, with 11 bases fitting TRBD2. The CDR3 sequence is 19 residues long. V dropped 5 bases and J dropped 4; count of bases not matched to a gene: 16. Germline V gene lookup returns CDR1 SGHAT and CDR2 FQNNGV. CDR3 coding DNA: TGTGCCAGCAGCCCCCCCCTACTAGCGGGAGTACCAATTTACAATGAGCAGTTCTTC. This gives the protein CASSPPLLAGVPIYNEQFF.

This clonotype was observed a single time. The chain combines TRBV7-2 with TRBJ2-2; TRBD1 aligns across 7 bases. The CDR3 extends over 15 amino acids. With 3 bases clipped from V and 2 bases from J, the junction kept 3 bases outside the gene matches. Germline loops: CDR1 SGHTA, CDR2 FQGNSA. DNA for the CDR3: TGTGCCAGCAGCTTCCGGGACAGCAACACCGGGGAGCTGTTTTTT. Protein sequence: CASSFRDSNTGELFF.

Notes on this clonotype: A read error may explain this, as a much larger clone is one base away. The rearrangement joins TRBV10-3 to TRBJ2-1; 15 nucleotides align to TRBD2. Germline lookup yields CDR1 ENHRY and CDR2 SYGVKD. The CDR3 totals 18 residues. The CDR3, as DNA: TGTGCCAGCAGTGAGTCAAGGACTAGCGGGAGGGCCCACAATGAGCAGTTCTTC. This gives the protein CASSESRTSGRAHNEQFF.

This clonotype was observed a handful of times. J is TRBJ1-2 and V is TRBV5-1; TRBD1 matches 9 bases. CDR1 is SGHRS, CDR2 YFSETQ, per germline. The trim removed 7 bases at V and 4 bases at J, leaving 17 bases unmatched. This CDR3 spans 17 amino acids. This CDR3 is CASRRKPEQGAVYGYTF. CDR3 coding DNA: TGCGCCAGCCGTAGGAAACCGGAACAGGGGGCGGTCTATGGCTACACCTTC.

The gene calls are TRBV21-1 and TRBJ1-6; the D call in the table, TRBD1, was not verified against the DNA. TRBV21-1 is annotated as a pseudogene. The CDR3 covers 18 residues. The chain's CDR3 is CASNHRGTGGQGNSPLHF. The CDR3 coding sequence is TGTGCCAGCAACCATAGGGGGACAGGGGGTCAGGGTAATTCACCCCTCCACTTT.

J is TRBJ2-7 and V is TRBV10-3; 8 bases match TRBD2. V dropped 4 bases and J dropped 0; count of bases not matched to a gene: 8. CDR1 is ENHRY, CDR2 SYGVKD, per germline. CDR3 length equals 16 residues. DNA for the CDR3: TGTGCCATCAGTGGGGCCCCCAGCGGGAGCTCCTACGAGCAGTACTTC. As protein: CAISGAPSGSSYEQYF.

This clonotype was counted many times. The chain couples TRBV4-1 to TRBJ2-5, with 8 positions matching TRBD2. The CDR3 has 17 residues. Germline lookup yields CDR1 MGHRA and CDR2 YSYEKL. The V segment lost 0 bases and the J segment 3 bases; nucleotides outside the gene matches: 9. Written as DNA, the CDR3 is TGCGCCAGCAGCCAAGATTGGACTAGCTCCTCCAAAGAGACCCAGTACTTC. Protein sequence: CASSQDWTSSSKETQYF.

The sample holds a few counts of this clonotype. The J gene is TRBJ2-7, the V gene TRBV6-2 or TRBV6-3; 8 bases fit TRBD1. The germline V gene has CDR1 MNHEY and CDR2 SVGEGT. The CDR3 totals 16 residues. Trimming at V came to 5 bases and at J to 2 bases, leaving 11 bases not matched to a gene. CDR3 in DNA: TGTGCCAGCAGTCCACAAAAGGGCAGGGGGCCCTACGAGCAGTACTTC. Amino acid sequence: CASSPQKGRGPYEQYF.

CDR3 region: CASTEFSPSYEQYF. Written as DNA, the CDR3 is TGTGCCAGCACAGAATTTTCCCCCTCCTACGAGCAGTACTTC. The gene calls are TRBV6-1 and TRBJ2-7; D unclear. Germline CDR1 is MNHNS and CDR2 is SASEGT. The CDR3 has 14 residues. Trimming left V 7 bases short and J 0 bases short, with 13 bases between.

This clonotype was detected many times. V gene TRBV29-1 combines with J gene TRBJ2-5; 8 nucleotides align to TRBD1. CDR1 and CDR2 from the germline V gene are SQVTM and ANQGSEA. J lost 1 base, V lost 7 bases, and 5 bases had no gene match. CDR3 length equals 13 residues. The CDR3 DNA reads as TGCAGCGCCGACAGGGGAACCCAAGAGACCCAGTACTTC. This gives the protein CSADRGTQETQYF.

V and J are TRBV2 and TRBJ1-1; D perhaps matches TRBD1 (6 bases). This CDR3 spans 14 amino acids. The germline V gene has CDR1 SNHLY and CDR2 FYNNEI. V was cut by 4 bases and J by 4 bases, with 13 bases left in between. The CDR3 sequence is CASSVVGGSTEAFF. The CDR3 DNA is TGTGCCAGCAGTGTGGTAGGGGGAAGCACTGAAGCTTTCTTT.

This clonotype was observed a few times. CDR3 protein: CASSLNGRSLAGTDTQYF. CDR3 DNA: TGTGCCAGCAGCTTAAACGGTCGGAGTCTAGCGGGGACAGATACGCAGTATTTT. V is TRBV7-2 and J is TRBJ2-3; 9 bases match TRBD2. V trimming: 2 bases; J trimming: 3 bases; junction bases outside the gene matches: 12. Per the germline V gene, CDR1 is SGHTA and CDR2 is FQGNSA. This CDR3 spans 18 amino acids.

The rearrangement links TRBV2 to TRBJ2-1; the D is unclear. The assigned J gene may be wrong: the sequence end matches TRBJ2-7 better. Germline-derived CDR1 and CDR2 are SNHLY and FYNNEI. The CDR3 is 13 amino acids. In DNA, the CDR3 is TGTGCCAGCAGGGTCGGCCTGAACAATGAGCAGTACTTC. Amino acid sequence: CASRVGLNNEQYF.

The rearrangement uses TRBV7-9 and TRBJ1-1, with 8 bases fitting TRBD1. The germline gives CDR1 SEHNR, CDR2 FQNEAQ (reference sequence). J lost 6 bases, V lost 4 bases, and 10 bases had no gene match. The CDR3 loop spans 15 amino acids. The CDR3 sequence is CASSSGTGSASEAFF. The CDR3 DNA is TGTGCCAGCAGCTCAGGGACAGGATCAGCCTCTGAAGCTTTCTTT.

This sequence joins TRBV12-3 or TRBV12-4 and TRBJ2-3; 12 bases agree with TRBD2. Trimming removed 3 bases from V and 4 bases from J; junction bases left unmatched: 5. The CDR3 is 16 amino acids. This chain's CDR3 is CASSFPSGRASDTQYF. The CDR3 nucleotides read TGTGCCAGCAGTTTCCCTAGCGGGAGGGCCTCAGATACGCAGTATTTT.

Worth noting for this clonotype: A junction end diverges from the germline sequence, so it may reflect a read error. The rearrangement joins TRBV7-9 to TRBJ2-1; 8 nucleotides match TRBD1. Germline V CDR1 and CDR2: SEHNR, FQNEAQ (reference sequence). The CDR3 sequence is 16 residues long. The CDR3 protein is CAGSLAGQGGHNEQFF. The CDR3 coding sequence is TGTGCCGGCAGCTTAGCCGGACAGGGCGGGCACAATGAGCAGTTCTTC.

The chain carries TRBV12-3 or TRBV12-4 and TRBJ1-6, with unresolved D. V lost 0 bases and J lost 9, with 15 bases in between. The CDR3 covers 16 residues. CDR3 region: CASSLAWGGLGSPLHF. DNA of the CDR3: TGTGCCAGCAGTTTAGCCTGGGGAGGGCTGGGTTCACCCCTCCACTTT.

For this clonotype: This may come from a read error, since a much larger clone is one base off. CDR3 amino acids: CASSRAVKYEQFF. CDR3 in DNA: TGTGCCAGCAGCCGTGCGGTTAAATATGAGCAGTTCTTC. This chain links TRBV7-2 with TRBJ2-1; D gene uncertain. Trimming left V 5 bases short and J 8 bases short, with 13 bases between. Germline CDR1 is SGHTA and CDR2 is FQGNSA. The CDR3 is made up of 13 amino acids.

The sample holds a few counts of this clonotype. The chain is built from TRBV5-1 and TRBJ1-2, with D possibly being TRBD1 (5 bases). The CDR3 extends over 16 amino acids. With 0 bases removed from V and 6 bases from J, the gap between germline ends came to 18 bases. In germline, CDR1 is SGHRS, CDR2 YFSETQ. The DNA of the CDR3 is TGCGCCAGCAGCTTGGAATTGGGGGGTATACAGAATGGCTACACCTTC. It is translated as CASSLELGGIQNGYTF.

This clonotype was picked up a small number of times. The chain is built from TRBV6-2 or TRBV6-3 and TRBJ2-5; unclear D gene. V shed 2 bases and J shed 2 bases, with 9 bases lying between them. The CDR3 has 14 residues. Germline values: CDR1 MNHEY, CDR2 SVGEGT. In nucleotides, the CDR3 is TGTGCCAGCAGTTACCAGGTCGCACAAGAGACCCAGTACTTC. Its protein is CASSYQVAQETQYF.

J is TRBJ1-2 and V is TRBV6-6, with 7 bases matching TRBD1. This CDR3 has 13 amino acids. Germline V gene sequence: CDR1 MNHNY, CDR2 SVGAGI (reference sequence). Trimming at V came to 0 bases and at J to 6 bases, leaving 1 base not matched to a gene. The CDR3 DNA follows: TGTGCCAGCAGTTACTCCACAGGGGATGGCTACACCTTC. Amino acids: CASSYSTGDGYTF.

The rearrangement uses TRBV6-6 and TRBJ1-5, with 12 nucleotides matching TRBD1. The CDR3 spans 17 residues. Germline lookup yields CDR1 MNHNY and CDR2 SVGAGI (reference sequence). The junction had 8 bases not matched to a gene; V was cut back by 7 bases and J by 1 base. CDR3 region: CASIPGQGASSNQPQHF. The CDR3 nucleotides are TGTGCCAGCATCCCGGGACAGGGGGCTAGCAGCAATCAGCCCCAGCATTTT.

The V and J genes are TRBV24-1 and TRBJ2-3, with 7 bases fitting TRBD1. The CDR3 has 15 amino acids. V lost 3 bases to trimming and J lost 2 bases; unmatched junction nucleotides: 4. Germline CDR1 KGHDR, CDR2 SFDVKD. CDR3: CATSDAGQATDTQYF. CDR3 sequence (DNA): TGTGCCACCAGTGATGCTGGACAGGCCACAGATACGCAGTATTTT.